These 8 T cell receptor beta chains originate from one sample sequenced in a study of CD4 T cells in relation to SARS-CoV-2 and coronaviruses. Repertoires were generated with immunoSEQ multiplex PCR, while TCRdb's copy carries only in-frame clones and drops some. The sample has 15,000 to 20,000 clones; 75% to 85% are singletons. Before the COVID-19 pandemic, during about 2010-2018, CD4+ T cells were taken from unexposed donors. CD4+ T cells were isolated from the cells after around 10 days of culture. For these TCRs, the target antigens are not known. The specimen sequenced was CD4+ T cells from PBMCs, cultured in vitro. These receptors originate from a human donor in good health.

The chain recombines TRBV24-1 with TRBJ1-5; unclear D gene. In germline, CDR1 is KGHDR, CDR2 SFDVKD. V shed 5 bases and J shed 11 bases, with 15 bases lying between them. The CDR3 has 13 residues. The CDR3 sequence: CATSGSGESAQHF. DNA of the CDR3: TGTGCCACCAGTGGGTCGGGCGAATCGGCCCAGCATTTT.

The chain is built from TRBV10-3 and TRBJ1-6; D gene ambiguous. Germline CDR1 reads ENHRY; CDR2 reads SYGVKD. This CDR3 is built from 16 residues. V was shortened by 2 bases and J by 8 bases, with 16 bases between the two germline ends. CDR3 sequence reads: CAISETKGFLDSPLHF. The CDR3 coding sequence is TGTGCCATCAGTGAGACAAAGGGTTTTCTGGATTCACCCCTCCACTTT.

This chain connects TRBV12-3 or TRBV12-4 to TRBJ2-5, with D uncertain. The V and J ends lost 3 bases and 4 bases respectively, with 3 bases between them. CDR3 length: 11 amino acids. The CDR3, as DNA: TGTGCCAGCAGTTTCGGAGAGACCCAGTACTTC. Residues: CASSFGETQYF.

This chain connects TRBV3-1 (or the pseudogene TRBV3-2) to TRBJ2-2; D possibly corresponds to TRBD1 (6 bases). V dropped 4 bases and J dropped 4 bases, with 10 bases sitting between them. Per the germline V gene, CDR1 is LGHDT and CDR2 is YNNKEL (reference sequence). The CDR3 extends over 14 amino acids. CDR3 bases: TGTGCCAGCAGCCGCAGGGGAGCCACCGGGGAGCTGTTTTTT. As protein: CASSRRGATGELFF.

The chain employs TRBV9 and TRBJ2-3; tentative D call: TRBD2 (7 bases). This CDR3 has 15 amino acids. CDR1 and CDR2 from the germline V gene are SGDLS and YYNGEE. The germline V and J ends were trimmed by 6 bases and 2 bases, with 16 bases remaining between them. The DNA of the CDR3 is TGTGCCAGCAACAGGGAGGGGGTCCACACAGATACGCAGTATTTT. Translation: CASNREGVHTDTQYF.

The genes are TRBV5-1 and TRBJ2-7; D ambiguous. The length of the CDR3 is 12 residues. V was trimmed by 5 bases and J by 0 bases, leaving 6 bases between them. Germline values: CDR1 SGHRS, CDR2 YFSETQ. CDR3 DNA sequence: TGCGCCAGCAGTCTGGTCTCCTACGAGCAGTACTTC. Its protein product is CASSLVSYEQYF. Complete variable domain (other parts from reference TRBV5-1 and TRBJ2-7): KAGVTQTPRYLIKTRGQQVTLSCSPISGHRSVSWYQQTPGQGLQFLFEYFSETQRNKGNFPGRFSGRQFSNSRSEMNVSTLELGDSALYLCASSLVSYEQYFGPGTRLTVT.

The chain employs TRBV24-1 and TRBJ2-1; D possibly matches TRBD1 or TRBD2 (5 bases each). This CDR3 is 11 amino acids long. Looked up from germline, CDR1 is KGHDR and CDR2 is SFDVKD. V gave up 3 bases and J gave up 10 bases, with 6 bases separating them. DNA of the CDR3: TGTGCCACCAGTGATGAGGGGGAGCAGTTCTTC. This codes for CATSDEGEQFF.

V usage is TRBV29-1 and J usage is TRBJ1-1; TRBD1 matches at 7 bases. The junction had 7 bases not matched to a gene; V was cut back by 6 bases and J by 0 bases. In germline, CDR1 is SQVTM, CDR2 ANQGSEA. The CDR3 extends over 14 amino acids. The CDR3 loop is CSVSTGSMNTEAFF. The CDR3 DNA reads as TGCAGCGTCTCGACAGGGAGCATGAACACTGAAGCTTTCTTT.